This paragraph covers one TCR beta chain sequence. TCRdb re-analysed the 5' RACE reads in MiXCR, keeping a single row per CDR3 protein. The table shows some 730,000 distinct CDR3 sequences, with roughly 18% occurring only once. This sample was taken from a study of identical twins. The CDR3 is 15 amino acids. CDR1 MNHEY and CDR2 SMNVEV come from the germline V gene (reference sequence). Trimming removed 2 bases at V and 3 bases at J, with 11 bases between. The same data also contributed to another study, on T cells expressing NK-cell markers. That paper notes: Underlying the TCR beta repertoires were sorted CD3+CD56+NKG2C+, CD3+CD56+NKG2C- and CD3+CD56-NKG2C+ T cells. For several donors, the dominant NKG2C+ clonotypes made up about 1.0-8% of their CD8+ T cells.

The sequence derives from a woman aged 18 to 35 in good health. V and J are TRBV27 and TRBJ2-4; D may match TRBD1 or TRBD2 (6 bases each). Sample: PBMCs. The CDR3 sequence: CASSLEGGGKNIQYF. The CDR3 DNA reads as TGTGCCAGCAGTTTAGAAGGGGGAGGCAAAAACATTCAGTACTTC.